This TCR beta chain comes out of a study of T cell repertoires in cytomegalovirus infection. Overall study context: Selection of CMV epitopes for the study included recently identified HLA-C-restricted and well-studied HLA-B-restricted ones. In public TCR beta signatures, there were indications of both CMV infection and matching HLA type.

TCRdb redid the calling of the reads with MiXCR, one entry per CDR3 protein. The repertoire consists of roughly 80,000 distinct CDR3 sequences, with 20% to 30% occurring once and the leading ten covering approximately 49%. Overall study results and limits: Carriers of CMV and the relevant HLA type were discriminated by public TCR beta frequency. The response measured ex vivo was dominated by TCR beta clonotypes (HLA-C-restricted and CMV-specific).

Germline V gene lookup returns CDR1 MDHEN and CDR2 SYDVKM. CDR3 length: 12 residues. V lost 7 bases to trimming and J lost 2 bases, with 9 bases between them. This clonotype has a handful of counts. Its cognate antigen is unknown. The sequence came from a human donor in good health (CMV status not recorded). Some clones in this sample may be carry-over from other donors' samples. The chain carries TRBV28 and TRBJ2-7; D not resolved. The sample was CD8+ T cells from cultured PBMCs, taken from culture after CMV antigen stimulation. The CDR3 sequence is CASTLGAYEQYF. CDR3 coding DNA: TGTGCCAGCACCCTCGGAGCCTACGAGCAGTACTTC.